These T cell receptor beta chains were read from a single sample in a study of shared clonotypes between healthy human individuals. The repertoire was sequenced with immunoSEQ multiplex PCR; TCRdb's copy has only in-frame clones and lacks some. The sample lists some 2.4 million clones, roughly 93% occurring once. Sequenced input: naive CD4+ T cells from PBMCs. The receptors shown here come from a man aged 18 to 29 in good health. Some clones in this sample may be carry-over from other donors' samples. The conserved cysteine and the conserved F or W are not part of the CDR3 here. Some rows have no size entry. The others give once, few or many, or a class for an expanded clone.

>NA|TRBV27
ASSLSGPGRGTGELF
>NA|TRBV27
ASGLNRGLGNQPQH
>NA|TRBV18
ASSSVPGHKDTEAF
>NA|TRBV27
ASSASWGWDEQF
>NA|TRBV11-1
ASSWDRGTDTQY
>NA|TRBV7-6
ASSLGQGQGKEKLF
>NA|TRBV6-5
ASSRDRVGNEQF
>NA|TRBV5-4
ASSLGDRGKTYEQY
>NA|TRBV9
ASSVGSGGASGRVEQF
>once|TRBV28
ARGRTGGVVTNEKLF
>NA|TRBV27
ASSFTRRGGNSPLH
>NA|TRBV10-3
ATRRDGVTDTQY